Listed below are T cell receptor beta chains from one sample, sequenced in a study of blood T cells in healthy people across ages. TCRdb redid the calling of the 5' RACE reads with MiXCR, one entry per CDR3 protein. There are almost 300,000 distinct CDR3 sequences in the sample; roughly 26% occur only once, and around 30% lies in the top ten. The source material was blood. These receptors all stem from a woman aged 70-85 years in good health. Both conserved end residues are part of each CDR3. Each record gives: CDR3 DNA, CDR3 protein, V gene, D gene, J gene, clone size. The D gene is left open where the match is weak. Clone size is given for some rows only: seen once, a few or many times, or a class if the clone is expanded.

CDR3nt: TGCAGTGCTAGTCTCGGACTAGCGGTCGATGAGCAGTTCTTC
CDR3aa: CSASLGLAVDEQFF
v_gene: TRBV20-1
d_gene: TRBD2
j_gene: TRBJ2-1
abundance: -

CDR3nt: TGTGCCAGCAGCCCTGCCGGGTCAAGCTTGGGGGAAGAGACCCAGTACTTC
CDR3aa: CASSPAGSSLGEETQYF
v_gene: TRBV6-1
d_gene: -
j_gene: TRBJ2-5
abundance: once

CDR3nt: TGCGCCAGCAGCTTGACTCAGACTAAAACCGGGGAGCTGTTTTTT
CDR3aa: CASSLTQTKTGELFF
v_gene: TRBV5-1
d_gene: -
j_gene: TRBJ2-2
abundance: once

CDR3nt: TGTGCCAGCAGCCCAGAGATAAGGGGCTACGAGCAGTACTTC
CDR3aa: CASSPEIRGYEQYF
v_gene: TRBV4-2
d_gene: -
j_gene: TRBJ2-7
abundance: few

CDR3nt: TGTGCCAGCAGCCGTAGCGGGGGCCAAGAGACCCAGTACTTC
CDR3aa: CASSRSGGQETQYF
v_gene: TRBV3-1
d_gene: TRBD2
j_gene: TRBJ2-5
abundance: many

CDR3nt: TGTGCCAGCACCCAAGGGAAGGATTATAGCAATCAGCCCCAGCATTTT
CDR3aa: CASTQGKDYSNQPQHF
v_gene: TRBV6-1
d_gene: -
j_gene: TRBJ1-5
abundance: -

CDR3nt: TGCGCCAGCAGCTTGCCAGGGGGCGCGAACACTGAAGCTTTCTTT
CDR3aa: CASSLPGGANTEAFF
v_gene: TRBV5-1
d_gene: TRBD1
j_gene: TRBJ1-1
abundance: few

CDR3nt: TGTGCCAGCAGTCCCAGGGTTAGCAAAAACATTCAGTACTTC
CDR3aa: CASSPRVSKNIQYF
v_gene: TRBV6-5
d_gene: -
j_gene: TRBJ2-4
abundance: once

CDR3nt: TGCAGCGTTGTCAGTGCGGAAAAACTGTTTTTT
CDR3aa: CSVVSAEKLFF
v_gene: TRBV29-1
d_gene: -
j_gene: TRBJ1-4
abundance: few

CDR3nt: TGCGCCAGCAGCTTGGTTCTCGGCAATGAGCAGTTCTTC
CDR3aa: CASSLVLGNEQFF
v_gene: TRBV5-1
d_gene: -
j_gene: TRBJ2-1
abundance: many

CDR3nt: TGTGCCACCGGACTAGCGGCCCTAGGTGGGCAGTTCTTC
CDR3aa: CATGLAALGGQFF
v_gene: TRBV6-2/TRBV6-3
d_gene: TRBD2
j_gene: TRBJ2-1
abundance: -

CDR3nt: TGTGCCAGCAGCTTAGTAGTAGGGGCTGAGCAGTTCTTC
CDR3aa: CASSLVVGAEQFF
v_gene: TRBV7-2
d_gene: -
j_gene: TRBJ2-1
abundance: -

CDR3nt: TGCAGCGTGTATAGCTCCTACGAGCAGTACTTC
CDR3aa: CSVYSSYEQYF
v_gene: TRBV29-1
d_gene: -
j_gene: TRBJ2-7
abundance: -

CDR3nt: TGCGCCACCGGGACTAGCGGGAGCCTTTACAATGAGCAGTTCTTC
CDR3aa: CATGTSGSLYNEQFF
v_gene: TRBV10-2
d_gene: TRBD2
j_gene: TRBJ2-1
abundance: -

CDR3nt: TGCGCCAGCAGCAAGAACAGGGGAGAGACCCAGTACTTC
CDR3aa: CASSKNRGETQYF
v_gene: TRBV4-3
d_gene: TRBD1
j_gene: TRBJ2-5
abundance: -

CDR3nt: TGTGCCAGCTCTCACAGTACAGGGGACTCCAGCGAGCAGTACTTC
CDR3aa: CASSHSTGDSSEQYF
v_gene: TRBV18
d_gene: -
j_gene: TRBJ2-7
abundance: few

CDR3nt: TGTGCCAGCAGCCAAGAGAGCCTGCGGGGCGACGAGCAGTACTTC
CDR3aa: CASSQESLRGDEQYF
v_gene: TRBV3-1
d_gene: -
j_gene: TRBJ2-7
abundance: many

CDR3nt: TGTGCCAGCAGTCAATCAGGACTAGCGCATCAGTACTTC
CDR3aa: CASSQSGLAHQYF
v_gene: TRBV6-1
d_gene: TRBD2
j_gene: TRBJ2-7
abundance: -

CDR3nt: TGTGCCAGCAGCCCAAGGACAGGGAACGGGGAGCTGTTTTTT
CDR3aa: CASSPRTGNGELFF
v_gene: TRBV7-3
d_gene: TRBD1
j_gene: TRBJ2-2
abundance: -

CDR3nt: TGCAGTGCTCAAGGCCAGGACAGGGGTTCCTACGAGCAGTACTTC
CDR3aa: CSAQGQDRGSYEQYF
v_gene: TRBV20-1
d_gene: TRBD1
j_gene: TRBJ2-7
abundance: -

CDR3nt: TGCGCCAGCAGCTTGGTTAGCTTAGCCTACGAGCAGTACTTC
CDR3aa: CASSLVSLAYEQYF
v_gene: TRBV5-1
d_gene: -
j_gene: TRBJ2-7
abundance: -

CDR3nt: TGTGCCAGCAGCGTAGCCGGTCTCTCCTACAATGAGCAGTTCTTC
CDR3aa: CASSVAGLSYNEQFF
v_gene: TRBV9
d_gene: -
j_gene: TRBJ2-1
abundance: -

CDR3nt: TGTGCCAGCAGCGCAACCGGGACTAGCGGGAGTACCGGGGAGCTGTTTTTT
CDR3aa: CASSATGTSGSTGELFF
v_gene: TRBV9
d_gene: TRBD2
j_gene: TRBJ2-2
abundance: -

CDR3nt: TGTGCCAGCGGAAGCTGGGTGCGAGAAGAGACCCAGTACTTC
CDR3aa: CASGSWVREETQYF
v_gene: TRBV7-2
d_gene: -
j_gene: TRBJ2-5
abundance: few

CDR3nt: TGTGCCAGCTCACCTGTGGACATATACGAGCAGTACTTC
CDR3aa: CASSPVDIYEQYF
v_gene: TRBV18
d_gene: -
j_gene: TRBJ2-7
abundance: few

CDR3nt: TGCAGTGCTAGAGAGGACTGGGAAAAACTGTTTTTT
CDR3aa: CSAREDWEKLFF
v_gene: TRBV20-1
d_gene: -
j_gene: TRBJ1-4
abundance: -

CDR3nt: TGTGCCAGCAGCTTAGGTGTGGGGGACTACAATGAGCAGTTCTTC
CDR3aa: CASSLGVGDYNEQFF
v_gene: TRBV11-2
d_gene: -
j_gene: TRBJ2-1
abundance: few

CDR3nt: TGTGCCAGCAGTTACTTACTGGACAGGGGAGGTTCTGGGGCCAACGTCCTGACTTTC
CDR3aa: CASSYLLDRGGSGANVLTF
v_gene: TRBV6-2/TRBV6-3
d_gene: TRBD1
j_gene: TRBJ2-6
abundance: few

CDR3nt: TGCGCCAGCAGCCAACCCAAGGTCGGGGACTACGACTGGGGCGAGCAGTACTTC
CDR3aa: CASSQPKVGDYDWGEQYF
v_gene: TRBV4-1
d_gene: TRBD2
j_gene: TRBJ2-7
abundance: -

CDR3nt: TGTGCCAGCAGCTCTGGGGGTAGCGGGAGCCTCTACGAGCAGCACTTC
CDR3aa: CASSSGGSGSLYEQHF
v_gene: TRBV7-2
d_gene: TRBD2
j_gene: TRBJ2-7
abundance: -

CDR3nt: TGTGCCAACGGGATGGCCAAAAACATTCAGTACTTC
CDR3aa: CANGMAKNIQYF
v_gene: TRBV2
d_gene: -
j_gene: TRBJ2-4
abundance: -

CDR3nt: TGCAGTGCTAGAGCGTTTCCGTCGGGCTCCTACAATGAGCAGTTCTTC
CDR3aa: CSARAFPSGSYNEQFF
v_gene: TRBV20-1
d_gene: -
j_gene: TRBJ2-1
abundance: -

CDR3nt: TGTGCCAGCAGCCCAAGTAGCGGGACGATCTACAATGAGCAGTTCTTC
CDR3aa: CASSPSSGTIYNEQFF
v_gene: TRBV3-1
d_gene: TRBD2
j_gene: TRBJ2-1
abundance: -

CDR3nt: TGCAGTGCTATCACTAGCGGGAAGGTTCTAAATGAGCAGTTCTTC
CDR3aa: CSAITSGKVLNEQFF
v_gene: TRBV20-1
d_gene: TRBD2
j_gene: TRBJ2-1
abundance: many

CDR3nt: TGCAGTGCTAGACCCGGGACCACCTTAGCTAACTATGGCTACACCTTC
CDR3aa: CSARPGTTLANYGYTF
v_gene: TRBV20-1
d_gene: -
j_gene: TRBJ1-2
abundance: few

CDR3nt: TGCGCCAGCAAGGAACCGAACACTGAAGCTTTCTTT
CDR3aa: CASKEPNTEAFF
v_gene: TRBV5-1
d_gene: -
j_gene: TRBJ1-1
abundance: -

CDR3nt: TGTGCCAGCACCCCAGACCGGGACAATGAGCAGTTCTTC
CDR3aa: CASTPDRDNEQFF
v_gene: TRBV7-2
d_gene: -
j_gene: TRBJ2-1
abundance: few

CDR3nt: TGTGCCAGCAGGGGGCAACTTTCTGGGGCCAACGTCCCGACTTTC
CDR3aa: CASRGQLSGANVPTF
v_gene: TRBV12-3/TRBV12-4
d_gene: -
j_gene: TRBJ2-6
abundance: -

CDR3nt: TGTGCCACCAGCGAGAGAGGGCTGAACCACTACGAGCAGTACTTC
CDR3aa: CATSERGLNHYEQYF
v_gene: TRBV15
d_gene: -
j_gene: TRBJ2-7
abundance: few

CDR3nt: TGTGCCATTTTGGACAGAAACACCGGGGAGCTGTTTTTT
CDR3aa: CAILDRNTGELFF
v_gene: TRBV19
d_gene: -
j_gene: TRBJ2-2
abundance: -

CDR3nt: TGCAGTGCTAGAGGACTAGCGGCAGCCTACGAGCAGTACTTC
CDR3aa: CSARGLAAAYEQYF
v_gene: TRBV20-1
d_gene: TRBD2
j_gene: TRBJ2-7
abundance: -

CDR3nt: TGCAGTGCTAGTGGGTGGAACACTGAAGCTTTCTTT
CDR3aa: CSASGWNTEAFF
v_gene: TRBV20-1
d_gene: -
j_gene: TRBJ1-1
abundance: -

CDR3nt: TGCAGTGCCCAGGACAGATCCTATGGCTACACCTTC
CDR3aa: CSAQDRSYGYTF
v_gene: TRBV20-1
d_gene: -
j_gene: TRBJ1-2
abundance: -

CDR3nt: TGTGCCAGCAGTTTAGCCGGGACTGGACGCCTCAATGAGCAGTTCTTC
CDR3aa: CASSLAGTGRLNEQFF
v_gene: TRBV12-3/TRBV12-4
d_gene: -
j_gene: TRBJ2-1
abundance: -

CDR3nt: TGCGCCAGCAGCCAAGTCGGGAGCTCCTACAATGAGCAGTTCTTC
CDR3aa: CASSQVGSSYNEQFF
v_gene: TRBV4-1
d_gene: -
j_gene: TRBJ2-1
abundance: -

CDR3nt: TGCGCCAGCAGCCAAGGTCTGGGGGGGGAAACCTACGAGCAGTACTTC
CDR3aa: CASSQGLGGETYEQYF
v_gene: TRBV4-3
d_gene: TRBD2
j_gene: TRBJ2-7
abundance: -

CDR3nt: TGCAGTGCTAGAGTTCTAGCGGGAGGTTCTGCCGGAGGGTCCTACAATGAGCAGTTCTTC
CDR3aa: CSARVLAGGSAGGSYNEQFF
v_gene: TRBV20-1
d_gene: TRBD2
j_gene: TRBJ2-1
abundance: few

CDR3nt: TGTGCCAGCAGCTCGGACGGAGGGTTGCAGTATTTT
CDR3aa: CASSSDGGLQYF
v_gene: TRBV7-3
d_gene: -
j_gene: TRBJ2-3
abundance: -

CDR3nt: TGCAGTGCTAGAGATTGGGTAGGACTAGCATCAACAAGTGAGCAGTTCTTC
CDR3aa: CSARDWVGLASTSEQFF
v_gene: TRBV20-1
d_gene: TRBD2
j_gene: TRBJ2-1
abundance: few